This T cell receptor beta chain derives from a study of blood T cell repertoires in COVID-19. Germline V gene sequence: CDR1 SEHNR, CDR2 FQNEAQ (reference sequence). V lost 3 bases, J lost 1 base, and 11 bases stayed unmatched. CDR3 length: 17 amino acids. The assay was immunoSEQ multiplex PCR, and TCRdb's table has in-frame clones only and misses some. The data contain about 190,000 clones, approximately 90% of them seen just once; the ten biggest clones take up around 1.2%. The rearrangement links TRBV7-9 to TRBJ1-1; 7 bases are a match to TRBD1. Sequenced: peripheral blood. This clonotype was sampled from a man aged 25-45 years with acute or convalescent COVID-19. CDR3 residues: CASSFSTGRGGNTEAFF. For the CDR3, the DNA is TGTGCCAGCAGCTTCTCGACAGGGAGAGGCGGGAACACTGAAGCTTTCTTT.